A single sample gave rise to the 17 T cell receptor beta chains below, sequenced in a study of vaccination and CD4 T cells after COVID-19. Their recognized antigens are unknown. Cultured CD4+ T-cell DNA underwent Oncomine TCR Beta short-read sequencing. MiXCR, applied by TCRdb to the PCR reads, yields one record per CDR3 protein. The sample lists roughly 22,000 distinct CDR3 sequences, about 56% occurring once. Treatment denoted: approximately 10-day PBMC culture with coronavirus spike peptide pools or control peptides (ViraFEST assay). Sequenced material: CD4+ T cells from blood, cultured in vitro. The receptors derive from a human donor who had recovered from COVID-19.

This clonotype was counted only a few times. This sequence joins TRBV7-8 and TRBJ1-2; perhaps TRBD1 as D (5 bases). Looked up from germline, CDR1 is SGHVS and CDR2 is FQNEAQ. Trimming stripped 0 bases from V and 3 bases from J, with 8 bases between. There are 14 residues in the CDR3. The CDR3 bases are TGTGCCAGCAGCTTAGCCCAACAGGACTATGGCTACACCTTC. It translates to CASSLAQQDYGYTF.

Only a few counts were recorded for this clonotype. The chain employs TRBV6-2 or TRBV6-3 and TRBJ1-5, with D perhaps matching TRBD1 (6 bases). In germline, CDR1 is MNHEY, CDR2 SVGEGT. This CDR3 is built from 15 residues. V was cut by 0 bases and J by 7 bases, with 13 bases left in between. The CDR3 DNA sequence: TGTGCCAGCAGTTACTCTACAGGGAAGGGGCAGCCCCAGCATTTT. It translates to CASSYSTGKGQPQHF.

V usage is TRBV19 and J usage is TRBJ2-5; D is uncertain. The length of the CDR3 is 15 residues. Trimming removed 8 bases from V and 4 bases from J, with 20 bases in between. From germline, CDR1 is LNHDA and CDR2 SQIVND (reference sequence). DNA of the CDR3: TGTGCCAGTCGCCTCATGGCCGAGTCGTTAGAGACCCAGTACTTC. It translates to CASRLMAESLETQYF.

V usage is TRBV28 and J usage is TRBJ2-7, with TRBD2 as a possible D gene (5 bases). CDR1 and CDR2 from the germline V gene are MDHEN and SYDVKM. This CDR3 comprises 12 residues. V was cut by 10 bases and J by 0 bases, with 10 bases left in between. The CDR3 is CATSRGSYEQYF. For the CDR3, the DNA is TGTGCCACCAGCCGGGGCTCCTACGAGCAGTACTTC.

V usage is TRBV18 and J usage is TRBJ2-3, with TRBD1 identical over 9 bases. J gave up 3 bases and V 2 bases, and 6 bases lay outside the gene matches. Germline CDR1 KGHSH, CDR2 LQKENI. This CDR3 comprises 16 residues. Written as DNA, the CDR3 is TGTGCCAGCTCACCAAGAGGGACAGGGAGTACAGATACGCAGTATTTT. Translated: CASSPRGTGSTDTQYF.

The chain carries TRBV15 and TRBJ1-6; TRBD1 might be the D (5 bases). The CDR3 consists of 15 residues. Trimming stripped 8 bases from V and 7 bases from J, with 18 bases between. The germline CDR1 and CDR2 sequences are LNHNV and YYDKDF (reference sequence). DNA for the CDR3: TGTGCCACCTCGTCCCTTCGGTGGGGCAATTCACCCCTCCACTTT. The encoded protein is CATSSLRWGNSPLHF.

This clonotype appeared a few times. The genes are TRBV10-3 and TRBJ1-2, with TRBD1 matching 7 bases. CDR1 and CDR2 from the germline V gene are ENHRY and SYGVKD. V lost 5 bases and J lost 5; bases outside the gene matches: 8. This CDR3 has 14 amino acids. CDR3 nucleotides: TGTGCCATCAGTTCGGGACAGCCACCGTATGGCTACACCTTC. Its protein product is CAISSGQPPYGYTF.

V is TRBV6-1 and J is TRBJ2-2; a weak D match, TRBD2 (6 bases). V shed 5 bases and J shed 1 base, with 14 bases lying between them. Germline CDR1 and CDR2: MNHNS and SASEGT. The CDR3 loop spans 16 amino acids. CDR3 in DNA: TGTGCCAGCAGTACTCTAAGGGACTTGAACACCGGGGAGCTGTTTTTT. Translating gives CASSTLRDLNTGELFF.

The chain is built from TRBV20-1 and TRBJ2-5; the match to TRBD1 covers 11 bases. There are 16 residues in the CDR3. The germline V gene has CDR1 DFQATT and CDR2 SNEGSKA (reference sequence). J was trimmed by 6 bases and V by 6 bases; bases with no gene match: 15. The CDR3 DNA reads as TGCAGTGCCTCCGTCACCGGGACAGGGGGGCAGAAGACCCAGTACTTC. Amino acids: CSASVTGTGGQKTQYF.

The gene calls are TRBV7-2 and TRBJ2-1, with 8 bases lining up with TRBD2. Germline CDR1 is SGHTA and CDR2 is FQGNSA. This CDR3 has 15 amino acids. The V gene end was trimmed by 5 bases and the J gene end by 4 bases; junction bases not matched to a gene: 7. The CDR3 spells CASSPRASGYNEQFF. The CDR3, as DNA: TGTGCCAGCAGCCCGCGGGCTAGCGGGTACAATGAGCAGTTCTTC. The entire variable domain, with the rest obtained from reference TRBV7-2 and TRBJ2-1, is as follows: GAGVSQSPSNKVTEKGKDVELRCDPISGHTALYWYRQSLGQGLEFLIYFQGNSAPDKSGLPSDRFSAERTGGSVSTLTIQRTQQEDSAVYLCASSPRASGYNEQFFGPGTRLTVL.

This clonotype was observed a handful of times. The germline gene is not matched at one end of the junction; a read error may be the cause. The gene calls are TRBV6-1 and TRBJ2-2; D remains ambiguous. Germline V lookup: CDR1 MNHNS, CDR2 SASEGT. This CDR3 is 12 amino acids long. CDR3 bases: TGTGCCAGCACTGAAGGTACCGGGGAGCTGTTTTTT. Protein: CASTEGTGELFF.

The count of this clonotype is one. The chain carries TRBV7-2 and TRBJ2-7; TRBD1 aligns across 7 bases. The CDR3 has 15 amino acids. Per the germline V gene, CDR1 is SGHTA and CDR2 is FQGNSA. Germline trimming cut 7 bases from V and 2 bases from J; bases unmatched to any gene: 11. CDR3 region: CASTESTGFAYEQYF. The CDR3 DNA is TGTGCCAGCACCGAATCGACAGGGTTCGCCTACGAGCAGTACTTC.

The V and J genes are TRBV6-1 and TRBJ2-4; 10 bases agree with TRBD1. The ends lost 4 bases at V and 0 bases at J; junction bases unmatched: 3. The CDR3 runs 16 residues. Germline-derived CDR1 and CDR2 are MNHNS and SASEGT. CDR3 region: CASSGGQGLAKNIQYF. CDR3 DNA: TGTGCCAGCAGTGGGGGACAGGGGTTAGCCAAAAACATTCAGTACTTC.

CDR3 region: CASSYPSGVRTEAFF. CDR3 DNA sequence: TGTGCCAGCAGTTACCCCTCAGGGGTCAGGACTGAAGCTTTCTTT. The rearrangement links TRBV6-2 or TRBV6-3 to TRBJ1-1, with D tentatively TRBD1 (6 bases). The CDR3 extends over 15 amino acids. V was trimmed by 2 bases and J by 5 bases, leaving 15 bases between them. Germline V gene data show CDR1 as MNHEY and CDR2 as SVGEGT.

The chain is built from TRBV7-9 and TRBJ2-4, with D possibly called TRBD1 or TRBD2 (5 bases each). CDR3 length: 15 residues. CDR1 is SEHNR and CDR2 is FQNEAQ in the germline V gene (reference sequence). V lost 1 base and J lost 0, with 7 bases in between. CDR3 nucleotide sequence: TGTGCCAGCAGCTTAGTGGGGGTAGCCAAAAACATTCAGTACTTC. This translates into CASSLVGVAKNIQYF.

The chain recombines TRBV20-1 with TRBJ2-1; TRBD2 aligns across 13 bases. The germline CDR1 and CDR2 sequences are DFQATT and SNEGSKA (reference sequence). Trimming at V came to 0 bases and at J to 7 bases, leaving 3 bases not matched to a gene. This CDR3 spans 15 amino acids. CDR3 nucleotide sequence: TGCAGTGCTAGAGATGCGGGACTAGCGGGAAATGAGCAGTTCTTC. It specifies CSARDAGLAGNEQFF.

The chain couples TRBV7-3 to TRBJ1-2; D remains unclear. The CDR3 contains 12 residues. V was cut by 1 base and J by 9 bases, with 9 bases left in between. Germline CDR1 SGHTA, CDR2 FQGTGA. The CDR3 loop reads CASSLNRQSYTF. CDR3 DNA: TGTGCCAGCAGCTTAAATCGCCAGAGCTACACCTTC.